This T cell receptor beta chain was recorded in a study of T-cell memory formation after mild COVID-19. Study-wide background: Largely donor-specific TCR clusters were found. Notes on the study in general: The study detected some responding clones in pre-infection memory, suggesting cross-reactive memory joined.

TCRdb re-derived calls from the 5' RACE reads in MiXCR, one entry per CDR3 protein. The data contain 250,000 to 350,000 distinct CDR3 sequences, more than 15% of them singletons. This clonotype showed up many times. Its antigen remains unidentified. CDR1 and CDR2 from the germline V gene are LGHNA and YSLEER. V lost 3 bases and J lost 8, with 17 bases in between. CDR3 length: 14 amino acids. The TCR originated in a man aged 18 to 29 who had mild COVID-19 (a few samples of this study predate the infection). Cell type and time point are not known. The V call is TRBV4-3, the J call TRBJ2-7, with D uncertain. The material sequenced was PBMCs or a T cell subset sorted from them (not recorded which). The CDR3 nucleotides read TGCGCCAGCAGCCACCGGGCAGACCCTTCTCAGCAGTACTTC. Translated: CASSHRADPSQQYF.